The rows below give T cell receptor beta chains drawn from one sample of a study of shared clonotypes between healthy human individuals. Sequencing used immunoSEQ multiplex PCR; TCRdb keeps in-frame clones, though not all of them. The sample lists millions of clones; 85% to 95% were seen once. Material for sequencing was naive CD4+ T cells sorted from blood. The receptors stem from a man younger than 35 in good health. CDR3s include the opening cysteine and the closing phenylalanine or tryptophan. The order of the fields is CDR3 length, V gene, J gene, CDR3 protein.

14,TRBV6-1,TRBJ2-7,CASSELDRVYEQYF
18,TRBV6-1,TRBJ2-1,CASSDALSPSGVSNEQFF
15,TRBV7-2,TRBJ2-7,CASSSHWGRTYEQYF
14,TRBV2,TRBJ2-7,CASKVRGVSYEQYF
14,TRBV5-6,TRBJ1-6,CASSFRGQNSPLHF
15,TRBV7-8,TRBJ1-5,CASSSSGGDSQPQHF
15,TRBV18,TRBJ2-1,CASSPLLSSYNEQFF
12,TRBV7-9,TRBJ2-7,CASSFPLGEQYF
11,TRBV7-9,TRBJ2-3,CATTELGTQYF
15,TRBV6-5,TRBJ2-1,CASSYSSGSYNEQFF
15,TRBV2,TRBJ2-2,CASRVQGVPTGELFF
14,TRBV28,TRBJ2-5,CASSLARKQETQYF
14,TRBV18,TRBJ2-2,CASSPSGGTGELFF
13,TRBV9,TRBJ2-1,CASSVLQGNEQFF
15,TRBV27,TRBJ2-7,CASSFSTGGIYEQYF
15,TRBV5-1,TRBJ1-1,CASSPDRVSLGSAFF
15,TRBV30,TRBJ2-5,CAWSGPQTGGETQYF
13,TRBV10-3,TRBJ1-1,CAISLDMNTEAFF
13,TRBV7-9,TRBJ1-6,CASGRQGDSPLHF
17,TRBV4-1,TRBJ2-1,CASSQDTGGPLHNEQFF
16,TRBV19,TRBJ2-2,CASSDTGMWPAGELFF
10,TRBV6-1,TRBJ1-5,CASSEGAQHF
14,TRBV5-8,TRBJ1-2,CASSLYDTGNGYTF